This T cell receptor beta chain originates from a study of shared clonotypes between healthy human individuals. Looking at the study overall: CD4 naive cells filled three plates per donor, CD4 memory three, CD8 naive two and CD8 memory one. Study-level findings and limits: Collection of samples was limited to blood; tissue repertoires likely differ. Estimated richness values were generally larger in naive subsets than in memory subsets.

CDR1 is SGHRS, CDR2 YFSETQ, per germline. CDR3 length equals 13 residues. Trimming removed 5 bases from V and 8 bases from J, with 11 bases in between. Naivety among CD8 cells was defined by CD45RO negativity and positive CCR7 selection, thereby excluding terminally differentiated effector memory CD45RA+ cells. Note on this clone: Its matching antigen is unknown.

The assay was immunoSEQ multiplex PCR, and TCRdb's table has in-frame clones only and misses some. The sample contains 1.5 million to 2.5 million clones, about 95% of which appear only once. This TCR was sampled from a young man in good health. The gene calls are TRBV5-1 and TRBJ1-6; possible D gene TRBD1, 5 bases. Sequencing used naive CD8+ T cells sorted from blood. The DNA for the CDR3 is TGCGCCAGCAGTCCAGACAGTTATTCACCCCTCCACTTT. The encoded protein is CASSPDSYSPLHF.